The rows below give T cell receptor beta chains drawn from one sample of a study of T cell responses to AZD1222 COVID-19 vaccine. Produced via immunoSEQ multiplex PCR; TCRdb's table is partial and in-frame only. Of about 48,000 clones listed, 80% to 90% are singletons. The material was peripheral blood, obtained 28 days after the second AZD1222 dose. The receptors were sampled from an adult who received the AZD1222 COVID-19 vaccine. The CDR3 runs from the conserved cysteine through the conserved F or W. Fields, in order: D gene, J gene, V gene, clone size, CDR3 DNA, CDR3 protein. D genes are given only for firm matches. Only part of the rows carry a size: once, few, many, or a class if the clone is expanded.

- | TRBJ1-5 | TRBV11-1 | - | TGTGCCAGCAGCAAAGGCTATGGCAGCAATCAGCCCCAGCATTTT | CASSKGYGSNQPQHF
- | TRBJ2-3 | TRBV5-1 | - | TGCGCCAGCAGCCCACCCCCGGAGGATACGCAGTATTTT | CASSPPPEDTQYF
- | TRBJ2-1 | TRBV20-1 | - | TGCAGTGCTAGACCTTCCAATGAGCAGTTCTTC | CSARPSNEQFF
- | TRBJ2-7 | TRBV28 | - | TGTGCCAGCAGTTTATCCAGGGGGGCCTCCTACGAGCAGTACTTC | CASSLSRGASYEQYF
TRBD1 | TRBJ2-1 | TRBV29-1 | - | TGCAGCGTTGTCAGGGACAGGGGTAATGAGCAGTTCTTC | CSVVRDRGNEQFF
- | TRBJ1-2 | TRBV9 | - | TGTGCCAGCAGCCCGGACCAGGGCCTTGCCTATGGCTACACCTTC | CASSPDQGLAYGYTF
TRBD1 | TRBJ1-2 | TRBV2 | - | TGTGCCAGCAGTACCGATAGGACAGGGGATGGCTACACCTTC | CASSTDRTGDGYTF
- | TRBJ1-3 | TRBV7-9 | once | TGTGCCAGCAGCTTAGTTCAGGGTTCTGGAAACACCATATATTTT | CASSLVQGSGNTIYF
- | TRBJ2-1 | TRBV18 | - | TGTGCCAGCTCACCAAGGGACAGGGTCCCGAACGCCGAGACTAGCGTATACAATGAGCAGTTCTTC | CASSPRDRVPNAETSVYNEQFF
TRBD2 | TRBJ2-1 | TRBV9 | - | TGTGCCAGCAGCGTAGCGGGAGGCCACAATGAGCAGTTCTTC | CASSVAGGHNEQFF
- | TRBJ2-7 | TRBV6-2/TRBV6-3 | once | TGTGCCAGCAGTTCTCAGAGGGGCACAACCTACGAGCAGTACTTC | CASSSQRGTTYEQYF
TRBD2 | TRBJ2-5 | TRBV2 | - | TGTGCCAGCAGTGATTGGTCCGGGACTACCCAAGAGACCCAGTACTTC | CASSDWSGTTQETQYF
TRBD1 | TRBJ2-6 | TRBV9 | - | TGTGCCAGCAGCGTAGTGGGACAGGGTGGGTCTGGGGCCAACGTCCTGACTTTC | CASSVVGQGGSGANVLTF
TRBD2 | TRBJ2-2 | TRBV4-1 | - | TGCGCCAGCAGCCAAGATCGCCGACTAGCGGCGAACACCGGGGAGCTGTTTTTT | CASSQDRRLAANTGELFF
TRBD2 | TRBJ2-4 | TRBV6-5 | - | TGTGCCAGCAGTTACGGTCTAGCGGGCAAAAACATTCAGTACTTC | CASSYGLAGKNIQYF
TRBD1 | TRBJ1-3 | TRBV28 | - | TGTGCCAGCAGTTTTGGGGACAGGGATGGAAACACCATATATTTT | CASSFGDRDGNTIYF
- | TRBJ2-3 | TRBV5-1 | - | TGCGCCAGCACCCCTGGGACGGGTCCCGGCACAGATACGCAGTATTTT | CASTPGTGPGTDTQYF
- | TRBJ1-1 | TRBV6-4 | - | TGTGCCAGCAGTGTTAGTGATAACTTGAACACTGAAGCTTTCTTT | CASSVSDNLNTEAFF
- | TRBJ2-5 | TRBV7-7 | few | TGTGCCAGCAGCCCGACGAGGACAAACGAAGAGACCCAGTACTTC | CASSPTRTNEETQYF
- | TRBJ2-1 | TRBV7-3 | - | TGTGCCAGCAGCCCGTCCTTCGACAATGAGCAGTTCTTC | CASSPSFDNEQFF
TRBD2 | TRBJ2-1 | TRBV7-2 | - | TGTGCCAGCAGCTACAGCGGGAGCTCCTACAATGAGCAGTTCTTC | CASSYSGSSYNEQFF
- | TRBJ1-5 | TRBV12-3/TRBV12-4 | - | TGTGCCAGCAGTTTAGGCCCTGTGGGGCCCCAGCATTTT | CASSLGPVGPQHF
- | TRBJ2-7 | TRBV4-3 | - | TGCGCCAGCAGCCAAGCGGACCGCTACGAGCAGTACTTC | CASSQADRYEQYF
- | TRBJ2-1 | TRBV14 | - | TGTGCCAGCAGCCACGTTCTAGGCTACAATGAGCAGTTCTTC | CASSHVLGYNEQFF
- | TRBJ1-1 | TRBV24-1 | - | TGTGCCACCTCTCTAGCGGGGGGCCAAGAAGCTTTCTTT | CATSLAGGQEAFF